What follows are 3 T cell receptor beta chains derived from one specimen sequenced in a study of T cells after yellow fever vaccination. TCRdb redid the calling of the 5' RACE reads with MiXCR, one entry per CDR3 protein. The sample holds 450,000 to 600,000 distinct CDR3 sequences; less than 20% are singletons and the top ten take roughly 17%. This specimen consisted of PBMCs, obtained about 5 days after the first yellow fever vaccination. These receptors originate from a man in his late teens or twenties who received the YFV17D yellow fever vaccine.

This clonotype has at least ten counts. The gene calls are TRBV11-2 and TRBJ1-2, with D perhaps TRBD1 (5 bases). The germline V gene encodes CDR1 SGHAT and CDR2 FQNNGV. The CDR3 spans 12 residues. V gave up 6 bases and J gave up 8 bases, with 13 bases separating them. The CDR3 protein is CASSPEGFGYTF. The CDR3 DNA sequence: TGTGCCAGCAGTCCGGAGGGGTTCGGCTACACCTTC.

The chain has TRBV4-3 and TRBJ1-5, with a weak D call TRBD1 (5 bases). CDR1 and CDR2 from the germline V gene are LGHNA and YSLEER. CDR3 length: 13 residues. Trimming took off 1 base at V and 8 bases at J, with 9 bases between the two ends. CDR3 DNA: TGCGCCAGCAGCCAAGGTCAGGGAAAGCCCCAGCATTTT. This gives the protein CASSQGQGKPQHF.

This clonotype was detected only a few times. The chain uses TRBV4-1 and TRBJ2-1, with 8 bases that match TRBD2. Germline CDR1 reads MGHRA; CDR2 reads YSYEKL. This CDR3 has 14 residues. With 5 bases clipped from V and 9 bases from J, the junction kept 9 bases outside the gene matches. CDR3 loop: CASSISPGGSEQFF. The CDR3 coding sequence is TGCGCCAGCAGCATCAGCCCGGGAGGGAGTGAGCAGTTCTTC.